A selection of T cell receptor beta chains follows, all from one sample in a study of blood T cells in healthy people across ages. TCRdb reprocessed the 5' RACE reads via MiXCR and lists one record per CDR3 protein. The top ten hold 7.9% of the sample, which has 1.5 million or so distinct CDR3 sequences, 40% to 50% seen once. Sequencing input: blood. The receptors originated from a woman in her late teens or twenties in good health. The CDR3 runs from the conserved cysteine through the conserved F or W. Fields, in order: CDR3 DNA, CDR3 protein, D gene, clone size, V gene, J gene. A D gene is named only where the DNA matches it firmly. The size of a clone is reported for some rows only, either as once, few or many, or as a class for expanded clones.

CDR3 DNA: TGTGCCAGCAGGTCCCCTAGCACAGATACGCAGTATTTT; CDR3 protein: CASRSPSTDTQYF; D gene: -; clone size: few; V gene: TRBV28; J gene: TRBJ2-3
CDR3 DNA: TGCAGTGCTTTACCTCAGGGTCTTACCAAATCAGCTAACTATGGCTACACCTTC; CDR3 protein: CSALPQGLTKSANYGYTF; D gene: -; clone size: once; V gene: TRBV20-1; J gene: TRBJ1-2
CDR3 DNA: TGCAGTGCTAACGACAGGGGTTCGGATACGCAGTATTTT; CDR3 protein: CSANDRGSDTQYF; D gene: TRBD1; clone size: -; V gene: TRBV20-1; J gene: TRBJ2-3
CDR3 DNA: TGCAGTGCTAGAGAGGCAGGGCAAAACATTCAGTACTTC; CDR3 protein: CSAREAGQNIQYF; D gene: -; clone size: -; V gene: TRBV20-1; J gene: TRBJ2-4
CDR3 DNA: TGTGCCAGCAGCTTCGCCCCTAGCGGGGGGGGTCTTAATCACAAGAGAGATACGCAGTATTTT; CDR3 protein: CASSFAPSGGGLNHKRDTQYF; D gene: TRBD2; clone size: -; V gene: TRBV7-8; J gene: TRBJ2-3
CDR3 DNA: TGCGCCAGCAGCCCAAGGGACGTAGCCTACGAGCAGTACTTC; CDR3 protein: CASSPRDVAYEQYF; D gene: -; clone size: few; V gene: TRBV5-1; J gene: TRBJ2-7
CDR3 DNA: TGTGCCAGCAGTTACTCGGTCAAGAGGCGCCAGCCCCAGCATTTT; CDR3 protein: CASSYSVKRRQPQHF; D gene: -; clone size: once; V gene: TRBV6-6; J gene: TRBJ1-5
CDR3 DNA: TGTGCCAGCAGCCAAGATAAGTGGGGGGCAGAGAATCAGCCCCAGCATTTT; CDR3 protein: CASSQDKWGAENQPQHF; D gene: -; clone size: -; V gene: TRBV4-2; J gene: TRBJ1-5
CDR3 DNA: TGTGCCAGACAAAAGACAGGGGAAAATGAGCAGTTCTTC; CDR3 protein: CARQKTGENEQFF; D gene: TRBD1; clone size: -; V gene: TRBV27; J gene: TRBJ2-1
CDR3 DNA: TGCAGCGTTCAGGCTAGCGCCCACCAAGAGACCCAGTACTTC; CDR3 protein: CSVQASAHQETQYF; D gene: -; clone size: -; V gene: TRBV29-1; J gene: TRBJ2-5
CDR3 DNA: TGTGCCAGCAGCCAAGATCGGGGGATTCACAATGAGCAGTACTTC; CDR3 protein: CASSQDRGIHNEQYF; D gene: -; clone size: -; V gene: TRBV3-1; J gene: TRBJ2-5
CDR3 DNA: TGTGCCAGCAGCCAAGAGGGACTAGCGGGAGTCCGCGCCGGGGAGCTGTTTTTT; CDR3 protein: CASSQEGLAGVRAGELFF; D gene: TRBD2; clone size: -; V gene: TRBV14; J gene: TRBJ2-2
CDR3 DNA: TGTGCCAGCATCACGTGGCGGTTTGGCTACACCTTC; CDR3 protein: CASITWRFGYTF; D gene: -; clone size: -; V gene: TRBV21-1; J gene: TRBJ1-2
CDR3 DNA: TGTGCCAGCAAGCTGATGTGGTGGCTGGAGAGGATTGATACGCAGTATTTT; CDR3 protein: CASKLMWWLERIDTQYF; D gene: -; clone size: -; V gene: TRBV21-1; J gene: TRBJ2-3
CDR3 DNA: TGTGCCAGCAGCCCGAGGGGTACGGCTAGCGGGGGGTTCAGGCAATATAATGAGCAGTTCTTC; CDR3 protein: CASSPRGTASGGFRQYNEQFF; D gene: TRBD2; clone size: few; V gene: TRBV7-6; J gene: TRBJ2-1
CDR3 DNA: TGCGCCAGCAGGGCAGCTAATGAAAAACTGTTTTTT; CDR3 protein: CASRAANEKLFF; D gene: -; clone size: -; V gene: TRBV5-1; J gene: TRBJ1-4
CDR3 DNA: TGCAGTGCTCTCCCCCCCGCAGGGTCATCTCCTGGGGCCAACGTCCTGACTTTC; CDR3 protein: CSALPPAGSSPGANVLTF; D gene: -; clone size: -; V gene: TRBV20-1; J gene: TRBJ2-6
CDR3 DNA: TGTGCCAGCAGCTTAGCGTCCAGCGGGAGGTGGAATGAGCAGTTCTTC; CDR3 protein: CASSLASSGRWNEQFF; D gene: TRBD2; clone size: -; V gene: TRBV7-2; J gene: TRBJ2-1
CDR3 DNA: TGCAGTGCCGCAACGGAGGGACTGGATACGCAGTATTTT; CDR3 protein: CSAATEGLDTQYF; D gene: -; clone size: few; V gene: TRBV20-1; J gene: TRBJ2-3
CDR3 DNA: TGCGCCAGCAGCTCGGGGGAGAAGAACACTGAAGCTTTCTTT; CDR3 protein: CASSSGEKNTEAFF; D gene: -; clone size: few; V gene: TRBV5-1; J gene: TRBJ1-1
CDR3 DNA: TGCAGCGTGATTTTTCCGGGACTCTCTCACAATGAGCAGTTCTTC; CDR3 protein: CSVIFPGLSHNEQFF; D gene: -; clone size: few; V gene: TRBV29-1; J gene: TRBJ2-1
CDR3 DNA: TGTGCCAGCAGCTTCATGGCAGGGAGCACAGATACGCAGTATTTT; CDR3 protein: CASSFMAGSTDTQYF; D gene: -; clone size: -; V gene: TRBV5-6; J gene: TRBJ2-3
CDR3 DNA: TGTGCCAGCAGCCATCCCGGGACAGGGTTGAGGCAGTACTTC; CDR3 protein: CASSHPGTGLRQYF; D gene: TRBD1; clone size: once; V gene: TRBV7-9; J gene: TRBJ2-7
CDR3 DNA: TGCAGTGCAAGGGTCGAAGGGCAAGAGACCCAGTACTTC; CDR3 protein: CSARVEGQETQYF; D gene: -; clone size: -; V gene: TRBV20-1; J gene: TRBJ2-5
CDR3 DNA: TGTGCCAGCAGGGCCTTAGGGAGGGCCCCATCAGAGCAGCCCCAGCATTTT; CDR3 protein: CASRALGRAPSEQPQHF; D gene: -; clone size: -; V gene: TRBV27; J gene: TRBJ1-5
CDR3 DNA: TGCAGTGCTAGAGATGTACAGGGTCCTTTCAGGGAGCTGTTTTTT; CDR3 protein: CSARDVQGPFRELFF; D gene: -; clone size: -; V gene: TRBV20-1; J gene: TRBJ2-2
CDR3 DNA: TGTGCCAGCAGCTTAGGAAATCCTGAGGGCGGGGAGCTGTTTTTT; CDR3 protein: CASSLGNPEGGELFF; D gene: -; clone size: -; V gene: TRBV7-2; J gene: TRBJ2-2
CDR3 DNA: TGCAGCGTTTCCGCAGGGTTCGGGACTAACTATGGCTACACCTTC; CDR3 protein: CSVSAGFGTNYGYTF; D gene: -; clone size: -; V gene: TRBV29-1; J gene: TRBJ1-2
CDR3 DNA: TGCGCCAGCATCGGGGCGTCGGACACTGAAGCTTTCTTT; CDR3 protein: CASIGASDTEAFF; D gene: -; clone size: -; V gene: TRBV10-2; J gene: TRBJ1-1
CDR3 DNA: TGTGCCAGCAGTGACGAGGATTACCTCTATGGCTACACCTTC; CDR3 protein: CASSDEDYLYGYTF; D gene: -; clone size: -; V gene: TRBV2; J gene: TRBJ1-2
CDR3 DNA: TGTGCCAGCAGCTTCCCTGCGAATGAGCAGTTCTTC; CDR3 protein: CASSFPANEQFF; D gene: -; clone size: -; V gene: TRBV7-2; J gene: TRBJ2-1
CDR3 DNA: TGTGCCAGCAGTTACTCGCAATACAGGGTTACGAACACCGGGGAGCTGTTTTTT; CDR3 protein: CASSYSQYRVTNTGELFF; D gene: -; clone size: few; V gene: TRBV6-5; J gene: TRBJ2-2
CDR3 DNA: TGCAGTGCTAGGCACACTAGCGGGGGGCACAGTGAGCAGTTCTTC; CDR3 protein: CSARHTSGGHSEQFF; D gene: TRBD2; clone size: -; V gene: TRBV20-1; J gene: TRBJ2-1
CDR3 DNA: TGTGCCAGCAGCCAAGATGGTGCCAAGGTATATGGCTACACCTTC; CDR3 protein: CASSQDGAKVYGYTF; D gene: -; clone size: -; V gene: TRBV4-2; J gene: TRBJ1-2
CDR3 DNA: TGTGCCAGCAGCCTGGGACTAGCGGGTTCGAGCTCCTACAATGAGCAGTTCTTC; CDR3 protein: CASSLGLAGSSSYNEQFF; D gene: TRBD2; clone size: -; V gene: TRBV6-1; J gene: TRBJ2-1
CDR3 DNA: TGCAGCGTTGGAGGCATGAATATGCAGTATTTT; CDR3 protein: CSVGGMNMQYF; D gene: -; clone size: -; V gene: TRBV29-1; J gene: TRBJ2-3
CDR3 DNA: TGTGCCAGCAGCCGATCGGTGGCAGATACGCAGTATTTT; CDR3 protein: CASSRSVADTQYF; D gene: -; clone size: few; V gene: TRBV12-3/TRBV12-4; J gene: TRBJ2-3
CDR3 DNA: TGTGCCAGCAGTGGGCCTTATAGCGGGAGAGGAGAGACCCAGTACTTC; CDR3 protein: CASSGPYSGRGETQYF; D gene: TRBD2; clone size: -; V gene: TRBV6-6; J gene: TRBJ2-5